This entry describes one TCR beta chain. The data were obtained in a study of blood T cell repertoires in COVID-19. Study-level information: T cells, B-cell-depleted T cells, or PBMCs supplied cDNA or gDNA.

In the original workflow: Using reference gene primer amplification, nucleated cell counts were estimated. Sequencing used immunoSEQ multiplex PCR; TCRdb keeps in-frame clones, though not all of them. That table supplies the V and J calls and clone size; D and trimming were determined from the DNA. This table holds some 200,000 clones, about four fifths found once. V lost 4 bases to trimming and J lost 5 bases, with 21 bases between them. The CDR3 is made up of 16 amino acids. Germline V gene sequence: CDR1 SGHDT, CDR2 YYEEEE. Recruitment covered about two dozen US areas and drew participants whose ages spanned roughly 18 to 90 years.

The chain joins TRBV5-6 to TRBJ2-5; TRBD2 is a possible D gene (5 bases). The sequencing sample was made of PBMCs or T cells enriched from blood (not recorded which). The clonotype comes from a woman aged 40-49 years with acute COVID-19. DNA of the CDR3: TGTGCCAGCAGCCCGGGCGGCAGGACTGGGCGGGAGACCCAGTACTTC. Its translation is CASSPGGRTGRETQYF. Drawing the rest from reference TRBV5-6 and TRBJ2-5, the complete variable domain is DAGVTQSPTHLIKTRGQQVTLRCSPKSGHDTVSWYQQALGQGPQFIFQYYEEEERQRGNFPDRFSGHQFPNYSSELNVNALLLGDSALYLCASSPGGRTGRETQYFGPGTRLLVL.